The 14 T cell receptor beta chains below all came from one sample that was sequenced in a study of T cell responses to AZD1222 COVID-19 vaccine (dated by TCRdb to the early 2020s). The sample's time point label, in plain terms: baseline before first vaccination. The library was prepared using the immunoSEQ multiplex PCR assay. TCRdb obtained this table from immuneACCESS and retained in-frame rearrangements with V and J assigned. These tables miss some clones; where compared with another copy, unresolved V genes account for less than half of the shortfall, and the remainder is unexplained. For this sample the table gives 120,000 to 150,000 clones, of which 70% to 90% were detected only once. The ten largest make up less than 15% of the sample. This specimen was peripheral blood, taken on day 0 of AZD1222 vaccination. The receptors come from an adult in good health.

The chain employs TRBV7-2 and TRBJ2-5; the D call may be TRBD1 or TRBD2 (5 bases each). Germline assignment: CDR1 SGHTA and CDR2 FQGNSA. V lost 4 bases and J 2 bases, leaving 8 bases between the germline ends. This CDR3 has 13 residues. CDR3: CASSWGPQETQYF. In DNA, the CDR3 is TGTGCCAGCAGCTGGGGACCTCAAGAGACCCAGTACTTC.

This chain links TRBV5-1 with TRBJ1-5; 9 nucleotides line up with TRBD1. Germline CDR1 reads SGHRS; CDR2 reads YFSETQ. V lost 3 bases and J lost 7; bases outside the gene matches: 5. This CDR3 region has 14 residues. The CDR3 nucleotides read TGCGCCAGCAGCTCTACAGGGGGCTTGCAGCCCCAGCATTTT. Translated: CASSSTGGLQPQHF.

The CDR3 here is CASSEVRRFYGYTF. CDR3 bases: TGTGCCAGCAGTGAAGTTCGGAGATTCTATGGCTACACCTTC. V gene TRBV6-4 combines with J gene TRBJ1-2; D is undetermined. V was shortened by 3 bases and J by 4 bases, with 12 bases between the two germline ends. From germline, CDR1 is MRHNA and CDR2 SNTAGT. This CDR3 is 14 amino acids long.

The rearrangement uses TRBV10-2 and TRBJ1-1; 7 bases match TRBD1. The germline CDR1 and CDR2 sequences are WSHSY and SAAADI. V lost 7 bases, J lost 4 bases, and 9 bases stayed unmatched. The CDR3 spans 14 residues. The CDR3 coding sequence is TGCGCCAGCAACGGGAACAGGGGAGGCACTGAAGCTTTCTTT. Encoded protein: CASNGNRGGTEAFF.

The rearrangement uses TRBV2 and TRBJ1-2; no clear D gene. There are 12 residues in the CDR3. The V gene lost 3 bases and the J gene lost 4 bases, with 6 bases spanning the gap. From germline, CDR1 is SNHLY and CDR2 FYNNEI. CDR3 loop: CASSEGTYGYTF. CDR3 sequence (DNA): TGTGCCAGCAGTGAGGGCACCTATGGCTACACCTTC.

The rearrangement links TRBV19 to TRBJ1-1; no clear D. The CDR3 is made up of 14 amino acids. Germline V gene lookup returns CDR1 LNHDA and CDR2 SQIVND (reference sequence). V dropped 5 bases and J dropped 2 bases, with 12 bases sitting between them. CDR3 region: CASSSHAGNTEAFF. CDR3 coding DNA: TGTGCCAGTAGTTCTCATGCGGGTAACACTGAAGCTTTCTTT.

CDR3 DNA: TGTGCCAGCAGCCTGGGGACAGGGAGCGTAAGTGAAAAACTGTTTTTT. The encoded protein is CASSLGTGSVSEKLFF. The chain carries TRBV9 and TRBJ1-4, with 9 bases that match TRBD1. V dropped 4 bases and J dropped 7; count of bases not matched to a gene: 11. The germline V gene encodes CDR1 SGDLS and CDR2 YYNGEE. The CDR3 sequence is 16 residues long.

For the CDR3, the DNA is TGTGCCACCAGTGACCCGACAGTCCCTCGGGGTGAGACCCAGTACTTC. Its translation: CATSDPTVPRGETQYF. The rearrangement uses TRBV24-1 and TRBJ2-5; D tentatively fits TRBD1 or TRBD2 (5 bases each). The germline V gene encodes CDR1 KGHDR and CDR2 SFDVKD. V was shortened by 4 bases and J by 5 bases, with 19 bases between the two germline ends. The CDR3 is 16 amino acids.

V usage is TRBV7-9 and J usage is TRBJ2-7; maybe TRBD1 (6 bases). This CDR3 region has 13 residues. Germline CDR1 SEHNR, CDR2 FQNEAQ (reference sequence). The V end was cut by 10 bases, the J end by 0 bases, with 13 bases between. This CDR3 is CATARDTSYEQYF. The CDR3 region has the DNA TGTGCCACCGCCCGGGACACCTCCTACGAGCAGTACTTC.

This clone appeared a single time. The J gene is TRBJ1-3, the V gene TRBV15, with D perhaps TRBD1 (5 bases). The CDR3 runs 16 residues. Trimming took off 3 bases at V and 0 bases at J, with 12 bases between the two ends. The germline V gene has CDR1 LNHNV and CDR2 YYDKDF (reference sequence). The CDR3 DNA reads as TGTGCCACCAGCAGGTCAGGGATCCTCTCTGGAAACACCATATATTTT. It yields the protein CATSRSGILSGNTIYF.

The V and J genes are TRBV7-9 and TRBJ2-5; possibly TRBD1 for D (6 bases). This CDR3 spans 16 amino acids. Per the germline V gene, CDR1 is SEHNR and CDR2 is FQNEAQ (reference sequence). Trimming left V 0 bases short and J 5 bases short, with 16 bases between. CDR3 sequence (DNA): TGTGCCAGCAGCTTAGCTGGTGCGACAGGCAGGGAGACCCAGTACTTC. This encodes CASSLAGATGRETQYF.

This clone appeared a single time. CDR3 nucleotide sequence: TGTGCCAGCATCTCACAGGGGGTTATAACCCACGAGCAGTACTTC. Protein product: CASISQGVITHEQYF. The rearrangement links TRBV2 to TRBJ2-7, with 8 bases matching TRBD1. The J segment lost 5 bases and the V segment lost 7 bases, leaving 13 bases of the junction unmatched. CDR1 and CDR2 (germline): SNHLY, FYNNEI. This CDR3 has 15 amino acids.

V and J are TRBV4-1 and TRBJ1-1; TRBD1 is a possible D gene (6 bases). Deletions cut 1 base from V and 6 bases from J, with 12 bases between. The length of the CDR3 is 14 residues. CDR1 MGHRA and CDR2 YSYEKL come from the germline V gene. This CDR3 reads CASSQAGGRAEAFF. The CDR3 nucleotides are TGCGCCAGCAGCCAAGCGGGGGGCCGGGCTGAAGCTTTCTTT.

The chain uses TRBV11-2 and TRBJ2-7; the match to TRBD2 covers 10 bases. CDR1 is SGHAT, CDR2 FQNNGV, per germline. After removal of 2 bases from V and 3 bases from J, the junction contained 7 bases not matched to a gene. This CDR3 has 16 amino acids. The CDR3 region has the DNA TGTGCCAGCAGCTTAACCGGGACTAGCGTTAACTACGAGCAGTACTTC. It specifies CASSLTGTSVNYEQYF. The variable domain in full, completed from reference TRBV11-2 and TRBJ2-7, reads EAGVAQSPRYKIIEKRQSVAFWCNPISGHATLYWYQQILGQGPKLLIQFQNNGVVDDSQLPKDRFSAERLKGVDSTLKIQPAKLEDSAVYLCASSLTGTSVNYEQYFGPGTRLTVT.